This record looks at one T cell receptor beta chain sequence and its context. Its specificity is not known. The data derive from a study of cytomegalovirus exposure and HLA in healthy donors. Points from the study as a whole: Prior analysis indicated that the majority of TCR beta V segments exhibited productivity approximately 90% or approximately 30% of the time. A later analysis found TCR association rates differed by HLA locus, highest for DRB1 and lowest for HLA-C. Accurate predictions that matched the HLA-A and HLA-B alleles of most subjects were reportedly made from TCR beta sequences.

V lost 5 bases, J lost 4 bases, and 6 bases stayed unmatched. Germline CDR1 is MDHEN and CDR2 is SYDVKM. There are 14 residues in the CDR3. PCR involved 60 Vbeta and 13 Jbeta primers. The method was immunoSEQ multiplex PCR; TCRdb's version includes in-frame clones alone and lacks a portion of them. The table lists approximately 150,000 clones, more than 70% of them singletons, with about 3.4% in the top ten. Sequences were obtained from PBMCs. The chain recombines TRBV28 with TRBJ1-2, with 8 positions matching TRBD1. The receptor was isolated from a male donor in good health and CMV-seronegative. DNA for the CDR3: TGTGCCAGCAGTCCCGGGGACAGGTTCTATGGCTACACCTTC. Protein product: CASSPGDRFYGYTF.